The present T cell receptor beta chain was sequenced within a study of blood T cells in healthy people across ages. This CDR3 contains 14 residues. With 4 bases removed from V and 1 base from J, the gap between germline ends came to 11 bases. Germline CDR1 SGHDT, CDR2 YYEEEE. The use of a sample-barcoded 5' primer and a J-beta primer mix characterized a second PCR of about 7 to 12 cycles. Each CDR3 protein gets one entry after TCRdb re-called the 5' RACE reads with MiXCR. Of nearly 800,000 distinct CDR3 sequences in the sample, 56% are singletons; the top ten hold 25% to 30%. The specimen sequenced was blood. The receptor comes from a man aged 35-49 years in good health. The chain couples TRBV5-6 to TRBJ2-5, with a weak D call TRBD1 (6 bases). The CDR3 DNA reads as TGTGCCAGCAGCGGCACGGACAGCCAAGAGACCCAGTACTTC. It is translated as CASSGTDSQETQYF.